This TCR beta chain was captured in a study of CD8 T cells in Susac syndrome. Study-level points and caveats: By the study's own acknowledgment, its TCR sequencing and HLA analysis included relatively few individuals.

Per the germline V gene, CDR1 is DFQATT and CDR2 is SNEGSKA (reference sequence). After removal of 3 bases from V and 5 bases from J, the junction contained 10 bases not matched to a gene. This CDR3 is 15 amino acids long. With respect to this clonotype: The antigen is undetermined.

Random hexamers primed reverse transcription of about 0.5 to 1 ug RNA. Amplification of TCR beta CDR3 spanned 54 Vbeta and 13 Jbeta via immunoSEQ multiplex PCR. TCRdb re-called the immunoSEQ multiplex PCR reads with MiXCR, one entry per CDR3 protein. The sample holds around 280,000 distinct CDR3 sequences, 92% seen once. TEMRA cells were FACS-enriched, with CD8+ and CD4+ T cells isolated negatively. Sequencing was done on a sample of CD4+ T cells from PBMCs. The TCR sequence derives from a human donor with multiple sclerosis. The rearrangement uses TRBV20-1 and TRBJ2-7; 10 nucleotides match TRBD2. The CDR3 coding sequence is TGCAGTGCTAGCAGGCTACTAGCGGGAATAGACGAGCAGTACTTC. Translating it yields CSASRLLAGIDEQYF.